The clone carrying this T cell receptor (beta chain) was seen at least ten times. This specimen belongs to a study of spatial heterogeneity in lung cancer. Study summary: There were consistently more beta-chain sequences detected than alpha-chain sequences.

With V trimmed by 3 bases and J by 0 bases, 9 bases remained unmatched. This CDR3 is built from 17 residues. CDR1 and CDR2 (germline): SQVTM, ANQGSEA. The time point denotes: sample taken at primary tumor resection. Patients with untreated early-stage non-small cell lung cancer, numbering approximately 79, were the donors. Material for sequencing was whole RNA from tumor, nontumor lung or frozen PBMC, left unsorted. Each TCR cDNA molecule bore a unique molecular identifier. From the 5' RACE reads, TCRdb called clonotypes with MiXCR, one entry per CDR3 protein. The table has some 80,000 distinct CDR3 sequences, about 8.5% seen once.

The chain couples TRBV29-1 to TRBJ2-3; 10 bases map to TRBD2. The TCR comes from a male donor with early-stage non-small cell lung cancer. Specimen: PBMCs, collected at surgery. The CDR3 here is CSVDGGVTSGSTDTQYF. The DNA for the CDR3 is TGCAGCGTTGATGGGGGGGTGACTAGCGGGAGCACAGATACGCAGTATTTT.